The clone carrying this T cell receptor (beta chain) came up a few times. Its matching antigen is unknown. This sample stems from a study of CD8+CD57+ T cells in acquired aplastic anemia. Study-level points and caveats: Under 35 was the count of CD8+ CDR3 sequences that patients shared with controls.

V was trimmed by 6 bases and J by 5 bases, leaving 19 bases between them. This CDR3 spans 15 amino acids. Per germline, CDR1 SNHLY and CDR2 FYNNEI. Sequencing involved patients with CD8+CD57+ cell expansion previously shown by flow cytometry. Everyone among the patients had severe acquired aplastic anemia. Investigators profiled TCR beta VDJ and CDR3 from genomic DNA template. TCRdb ran MiXCR on the reads and lists one entry per CDR3 protein. The sample lists roughly 120,000 distinct CDR3 sequences; under 60% were seen once. What was sequenced was sorted CD4+, CD8+, or CD8+CD57+ T cells (not recorded which) from PBMCs. The V call is TRBV2, the J call TRBJ2-5; unclear D gene. The clonotype originates from a human donor with aplastic anemia. The CDR3 DNA sequence: TGTGCCAGCAGCCCCCGTGGGCCCCTGAAGGAGACCCAGTACTTC. Protein: CASSPRGPLKETQYF.